These 25 T cell receptor beta chains share one sample of origin, sequenced in a study of T cell repertoires and Cas9 in healthy adults. Assay used: immunoSEQ multiplex PCR; TCRdb lists only in-frame clones, some missing. The data hold 20,000 to 25,000 clones, with about 92% observed a single time. Material for sequencing was CD4+ effector T cells (CD127+, CD25-, CD137-, CD154-) from PBMCs; culture status not recorded. The receptor source for this set is a human donor in good health.

For this clone: Relative to the germline gene, one junction end is altered; a read error may explain this. The J gene is TRBJ2-5, the V gene TRBV4-1; D unclear. The tail of the sequence fits TRBJ2-7 better, so the J call may be wrong. Per the germline V gene, CDR1 is MGHRA and CDR2 is YSYEKL. This CDR3 region has 18 residues. The CDR3 region is CASTQGPQSQLSPYEQYF. The CDR3, as DNA: TGCGCCAGCACCCAAGGCCCTCAATCACAGTTAAGCCCCTACGAGCAGTACTTC.

The V call is TRBV5-1, the J call TRBJ1-1; TRBD1 aligns across 8 bases. Losses at the gene ends were 0 bases for V and 0 bases for J; bases not matched to a gene: 7. Germline CDR1 SGHRS, CDR2 YFSETQ. The CDR3 is made up of 17 amino acids. The chain's CDR3 is CASSLDNYRGMNTEAFF. The CDR3, as DNA: TGCGCCAGCAGCTTGGACAACTACAGGGGGATGAACACTGAAGCTTTCTTT. The full variable domain, with the rest looked up from reference TRBV5-1 and TRBJ1-1, is KAGVTQTPRYLIKTRGQQVTLSCSPISGHRSVSWYQQTPGQGLQFLFEYFSETQRNKGNFPGRFSGRQFSNSRSEMNVSTLELGDSALYLCASSLDNYRGMNTEAFFGQGTRLTVV.

Points on this clone: Other DNA sequences from this sample encode an identical CDR3 as well. The J gene is TRBJ1-5, the V gene TRBV18; TRBD1 is a possible D gene (6 bases). There are 14 residues in the CDR3. Between the trimmed V and J ends, which lost 3 bases and 7 bases, there was a span of 13 bases. The germline CDR1 and CDR2 sequences are KGHSH and LQKENI. Written as DNA, the CDR3 is TGTGCCAGCTCACCGGGCGGGGGCGGGCAGCCCCAGCATTTT. This sequence encodes CASSPGGGGQPQHF.

V gene TRBV7-9 combines with J gene TRBJ1-3; no firm D call. The germline gives CDR1 SEHNR, CDR2 FQNEAQ (reference sequence). V was trimmed by 5 bases and J by 4 bases, leaving 9 bases between them. The CDR3 sequence is 13 residues long. In DNA form, the CDR3 reads TGTGCCAGCAGCATCGGTGCCGGAAACACCATATATTTT. This translates into CASSIGAGNTIYF. Together with reference TRBV7-9 and TRBJ1-3, the CDR3 gives the full variable domain: DTGVSQNPRHKITKRGQNVTFRCDPISEHNRLYWYRQTLGQGPEFLTYFQNEAQLEKSRLLSDRFSAERPKGSFSTLEIQRTEQGDSAMYLCASSIGAGNTIYFGEGSWLTVV.

This sequence joins TRBV11-2 and TRBJ2-3; tentatively, D is TRBD1 (6 bases). The CDR3 spans 14 residues. Germline CDR1 reads SGHAT; CDR2 reads FQNNGV. V shed 4 bases and J shed 1 base, with 9 bases lying between them. CDR3 in DNA: TGTGCCAGCAGCTCGCGGACAGGCACAGATACGCAGTATTTT. Translated, it gives CASSSRTGTDTQYF.

The chain's CDR3 is CASSSPRQTGEYYGYTF. DNA for the CDR3: TGTGCCAGCAGTTCCCCCCGGCAGACAGGGGAGTACTATGGCTACACCTTC. The rearrangement joins TRBV28 to TRBJ1-2; TRBD1 agrees at 8 bases. This CDR3 has 17 residues. Looked up from germline, CDR1 is MDHEN and CDR2 is SYDVKM. Losses at the gene ends were 4 bases for V and 3 bases for J; bases not matched to a gene: 13.

This clone was seen a few times. The chain couples TRBV7-9 to TRBJ2-5; D remains ambiguous. CDR3 length: 14 residues. V lost 5 bases and J lost 5, with 15 bases in between. Germline V gene lookup returns CDR1 SEHNR and CDR2 FQNEAQ (reference sequence). This chain's CDR3 is CASSATRRVETQYF. CDR3 nucleotide sequence: TGTGCCAGCAGCGCCACGAGGCGAGTTGAGACCCAGTACTTC.

The V and J genes are TRBV4-1 and TRBJ1-3; the match to TRBD1 covers 9 bases. The V and J ends lost 4 bases and 0 bases, in that order; junction bases with no gene match: 13. The CDR3 runs to 19 residues. The germline CDR1 and CDR2 sequences are MGHRA and YSYEKL. In DNA, the CDR3 is TGCGCCAGCAGCCGACCTGGACAGGGGCGTTTACTCTCTGGAAACACCATATATTTT. This gives the protein CASSRPGQGRLLSGNTIYF.

The V and J genes are TRBV5-8 and TRBJ2-4; 7 bases line up with TRBD1. Germline V gene sequence: CDR1 SGHTS, CDR2 YDEGEE. Losses at the gene ends were 0 bases for V and 0 bases for J; bases not matched to a gene: 3. The CDR3 runs to 16 residues. CDR3 nucleotides: TGTGCCAGCAGCTTGGAGGGGGCCCGAGCCAAAAACATTCAGTACTTC. Amino acid sequence: CASSLEGARAKNIQYF.

This chain uses TRBV7-3 with TRBJ1-1; no clear D. The CDR3 spans 16 residues. Trimming took 5 bases from V and 4 from J, leaving 20 bases between them. The germline V gene has CDR1 SGHTA and CDR2 FQGTGA. This chain's CDR3 is CASSATYPSLGTEAFF. The CDR3, as DNA: TGTGCCAGCAGCGCCACTTATCCATCTTTGGGCACTGAAGCTTTCTTT. The full variable domain, rest sourced from reference TRBV7-3 and TRBJ1-1, is GAGVSQTPSNKVTEKGKYVELRCDPISGHTALYWYRQSLGQGPEFLIYFQGTGAADDSGLPNDRFFAVRPEGSVSTLKIQRTERGDSAVYLCASSATYPSLGTEAFFGQGTRLTVV.

This chain uses TRBV7-8 with TRBJ2-5, with D tentatively TRBD1 or TRBD2 (5 bases each). Germline CDR1 and CDR2: SGHVS and FQNEAQ. The CDR3 runs to 14 residues. The V end lost 5 bases, the J end lost 5 bases, and 15 bases lay between the germline ends. The CDR3 DNA is TGTGCCAGCAGCCTCCGGGACCTAACTGAGACCCAGTACTTC. Residues: CASSLRDLTETQYF.

This sequence joins TRBV28 and TRBJ2-2, with 7 bases lining up with TRBD1. This CDR3 spans 13 amino acids. Looked up from germline, CDR1 is MDHEN and CDR2 is SYDVKM. With 9 bases clipped from V and 5 bases from J, the junction kept 6 bases outside the gene matches. The CDR3 nucleotides are TGTGCCAGTGCCGGGACAGTGACCGGGGAGCTGTTTTTT. Its protein product is CASAGTVTGELFF.

V and J are TRBV19 and TRBJ1-1, with TRBD1 as a possible D gene (6 bases). The CDR3 covers 17 residues. Looked up from germline, CDR1 is LNHDA and CDR2 is SQIVND (reference sequence). Trimming took 6 bases from V and 0 from J, leaving 20 bases between them. The CDR3 sequence: CASSRRDNADLNTEAFF. The CDR3 DNA is TGTGCCAGTAGCCGACGGGACAACGCCGATCTGAACACTGAAGCTTTCTTT.

This chain uses TRBV5-1 with TRBJ2-7; 9 bases line up with TRBD1. Germline values: CDR1 SGHRS, CDR2 YFSETQ. CDR3 length: 13 residues. V lost 3 bases, J lost 4 bases, and 2 bases stayed unmatched. The CDR3 sequence: CASSWTGAYEQYF. CDR3 DNA: TGCGCCAGCAGCTGGACAGGGGCATACGAGCAGTACTTC.

This clone was counted a few times. The rearrangement uses TRBV4-1 and TRBJ2-6; possibly TRBD2 for D (6 bases). The CDR3 extends over 19 amino acids. V was shortened by 0 bases and J by 0 bases, with 15 bases between the two germline ends. CDR1 is MGHRA, CDR2 YSYEKL, per germline. In nucleotides, the CDR3 is TGCGCCAGCAGCCAAGACCTACTAGCATTTCGCTCTGGGGCCAACGTCCTGACTTTC. It is translated as CASSQDLLAFRSGANVLTF.

The V call is TRBV6-1, the J call TRBJ1-5; possibly TRBD1 for D (5 bases). This CDR3 has 12 residues. V gave up 3 bases and J gave up 7 bases, with 7 bases separating them. Germline V gene sequence: CDR1 MNHNS, CDR2 SASEGT. CDR3 in amino acids: CASSDGGQPQHF. As DNA, the CDR3 is TGTGCCAGCAGTGATGGGGGGCAGCCCCAGCATTTT.

The chain is built from TRBV5-5 and TRBJ2-2; no firm D call. V gave up 0 bases and J gave up 0 bases, with 6 bases separating them. This CDR3 region has 15 residues. Germline lookup yields CDR1 SGHKS and CDR2 YYEKEE (reference sequence). CDR3 sequence (DNA): TGTGCCAGCAGCTTGGCCGGATCGAACACCGGGGAGCTGTTTTTT. Its protein product is CASSLAGSNTGELFF.

This chain uses TRBV6-5 with TRBJ1-1, with D hard to call. Germline V gene data show CDR1 as MNHEY and CDR2 as SVGAGI. V lost 5 bases, J lost 3 bases, and 7 bases lay in between. This CDR3 contains 12 residues. CDR3 coding DNA: TGTGCCAGCAGTCCCGGCCACACTGAAGCTTTCTTT. This codes for CASSPGHTEAFF.

The chain is built from TRBV19 and TRBJ1-1; 8 bases match TRBD1. The ends lost 5 bases at V and 1 base at J; junction bases unmatched: 9. Germline V gene lookup returns CDR1 LNHDA and CDR2 SQIVND (reference sequence). The CDR3 is made up of 16 amino acids. Here the CDR3 DNA reads TGTGCCAGTAGTGCGGACAGGGACTTCACGAACACTGAAGCTTTCTTT. This gives the protein CASSADRDFTNTEAFF. The variable domain in full, completed from reference TRBV19 and TRBJ1-1, reads DGGITQSPKYLFRKEGQNVTLSCEQNLNHDAMYWYRQDPGQGLRLIYYSQIVNDFQKGDIAEGYSVSREKKESFPLTVTSAQKNPTAFYLCASSADRDFTNTEAFFGQGTRLTVV.

The V gene is TRBV7-8, the J gene TRBJ2-2; D possibly corresponds to TRBD1 (5 bases). V was cut by 6 bases and J by 1 base, with 12 bases left in between. The CDR3 length is 15 residues. Looked up from germline, CDR1 is SGHVS and CDR2 is FQNEAQ. CDR3 coding DNA: TGTGCCAGCAGATCATCCGGACAGAACACCGGGGAGCTGTTTTTT. It translates to CASRSSGQNTGELFF.

This chain joins TRBV11-2 and TRBJ2-3; 10 bases are shared with TRBD1. This CDR3 has 16 amino acids. Germline V CDR1 and CDR2: SGHAT, FQNNGV. Trimming took 1 base from V and 8 from J; bases not matched to a gene: 9. The CDR3 loop is CASSLVWSRDRGTQYF. As DNA, the CDR3 is TGTGCCAGCAGCTTAGTATGGTCTCGGGACAGGGGTACGCAGTATTTT.

The V and J genes are TRBV11-2 and TRBJ1-3, with D tentatively TRBD1 (5 bases). This CDR3 contains 16 residues. Germline V gene lookup returns CDR1 SGHAT and CDR2 FQNNGV. The V end lost 6 bases, the J end lost 0 bases, and 15 bases lay between the germline ends. The CDR3 is CASRVGPRLSGNTIYF. The CDR3 coding sequence is TGTGCCAGCAGAGTGGGGCCGCGCCTCTCTGGAAACACCATATATTTT.

V usage is TRBV5-1 and J usage is TRBJ2-2; TRBD2 agrees at 7 bases. Trimming at V came to 1 base and at J to 3 bases, leaving 6 bases not matched to a gene. In germline, CDR1 is SGHRS, CDR2 YFSETQ. The CDR3 contains 16 residues. The CDR3 protein is CASSLMERGYTGELFF. The CDR3 DNA follows: TGCGCCAGCAGCTTGATGGAGCGGGGCTACACCGGGGAGCTGTTTTTT. The variable domain in full, completed from reference TRBV5-1 and TRBJ2-2, reads KAGVTQTPRYLIKTRGQQVTLSCSPISGHRSVSWYQQTPGQGLQFLFEYFSETQRNKGNFPGRFSGRQFSNSRSEMNVSTLELGDSALYLCASSLMERGYTGELFFGEGSRLTVL.

In DNA form, the CDR3 reads TGTGCCAGCGGTGACAGACGCCGAACCGGTTCACCCCTCCACTTT. This encodes CASGDRRRTGSPLHF. The chain has TRBV7-8 and TRBJ1-6, with a tentative D call TRBD1 (5 bases). The CDR3 has 15 amino acids. Germline lookup yields CDR1 SGHVS and CDR2 FQNEAQ. V was cut by 8 bases and J by 9 bases, with 20 bases left in between. Full variable domain (rest looked up from reference TRBV7-8 and TRBJ1-6): GAGVSQSPRYKVAKRGQDVALRCDPISGHVSLFWYQQALGQGPEFLTYFQNEAQLDKSGLPSDRFFAERPEGSVSTLKIQRTQQEDSAVYLCASGDRRRTGSPLHFGNGTRLTVT.

The rearrangement uses TRBV2 and TRBJ2-3, with D hard to call. The V end was cut by 2 bases, the J end by 9 bases, with 6 bases between. The CDR3 covers 11 residues. Germline V CDR1 and CDR2: SNHLY, FYNNEI. The CDR3 spells CASSERATQYF. The CDR3 bases are TGTGCCAGCAGTGAAAGGGCAACGCAGTATTTT.